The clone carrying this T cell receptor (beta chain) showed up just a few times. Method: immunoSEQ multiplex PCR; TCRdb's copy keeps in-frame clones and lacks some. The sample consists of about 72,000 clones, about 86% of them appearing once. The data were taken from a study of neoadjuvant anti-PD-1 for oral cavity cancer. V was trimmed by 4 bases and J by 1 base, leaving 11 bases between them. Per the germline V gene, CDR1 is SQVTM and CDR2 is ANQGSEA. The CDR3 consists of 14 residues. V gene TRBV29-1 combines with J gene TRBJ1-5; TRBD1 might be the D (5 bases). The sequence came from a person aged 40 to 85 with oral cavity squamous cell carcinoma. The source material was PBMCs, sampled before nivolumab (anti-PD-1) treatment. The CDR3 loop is CSVAGPESNQPQHF. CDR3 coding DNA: TGCAGCGTTGCGGGACCAGAGAGCAATCAGCCCCAGCATTTT.